These T cell receptor beta chains were read from a single sample in a study of cytomegalovirus exposure and HLA in healthy donors. Repertoires were generated with immunoSEQ multiplex PCR, while TCRdb's copy carries only in-frame clones and drops some. The sample includes 55,000 to 65,000 clones, over 75% of them seen just once. Sequences were obtained from PBMCs. Receptors were obtained from a man between 18 and 29 years old in good health and CMV-seronegative. The CDR3 runs from the conserved cysteine through the conserved F or W. The D gene is left open where the match is weak. Rows give clone size only sometimes, using once, few, many, or a class for an expanded clone.

d_gene,abundance,v_gene,j_gene,CDR3nt,CDR3aa
TRBD1,.,TRBV19,TRBJ1-5,TGTGCCAGTAGTGCCGCCGGGACAGTTAAAACGCGCCAGCATTTT,CASSAAGTVKTRQHF
TRBD2,.,TRBV9,TRBJ2-3,TGTGCCAGCAGCGTAGCTACAGGAGGGTCTAGCGGGCAAGATACGCAGTATTTT,CASSVATGGSSGQDTQYF
TRBD2,.,TRBV19,TRBJ2-1,TGTGCCAGTAGTCTCTATCCTCCGGGACTAGCGGGAAACGAGCAGTTCTTC,CASSLYPPGLAGNEQFF
.,.,TRBV11-2,TRBJ1-5,TGTGCCAGCAGCTTAGATTATAGCTCTAATCAGCCCCAGCATTTT,CASSLDYSSNQPQHF
TRBD1,.,TRBV5-8,TRBJ1-2,TGTGCCAGCAGCTTGGTGGGACAGCCTAACTATGGCTACACCTTC,CASSLVGQPNYGYTF
.,.,TRBV6-5,TRBJ2-7,TGTGCCAGCAGTTATCGCTACGAGCAGTACTTC,CASSYRYEQYF
.,.,TRBV6-5,TRBJ1-1,TGTGCCAGCAGCCCACAAGCCCCAGGGGCTGAAGCTTTCTTT,CASSPQAPGAEAFF
.,.,TRBV4-2,TRBJ2-1,TGTGCCAGCACGATAAGTTCGAGCTCCTACAATGAGCAGTTCTTC,CASTISSSSYNEQFF
TRBD2,.,TRBV7-8,TRBJ2-7,TGTGCCAGCAGCTTAGTAGCGGGTAAGACCTACGAGCAGTACTTC,CASSLVAGKTYEQYF
.,.,TRBV2,TRBJ1-2,TGTGCCAGCAGTGCGGGTCCAGAAGGCTACACCTTC,CASSAGPEGYTF
TRBD2,few,TRBV6-1,TRBJ2-1,TGTGCCAGCAGCGTTACTAGCGGGAGCTACAATGAGCAGTTCTTC,CASSVTSGSYNEQFF
TRBD2,once,TRBV7-2,TRBJ2-3,TGTGCCAGCAGGGGACGTCCCTTACTAGCGGGAGGACCAGATACGCAGTATTTT,CASRGRPLLAGGPDTQYF
TRBD1,.,TRBV6-5,TRBJ1-2,TGTGCCAGCAGTTACTCTGGGACAGGGCCCAACCTAGCCTTC,CASSYSGTGPNLAF
.,.,TRBV29-1,TRBJ2-3,TGCAGCGTCGGAAGAGGGGGAGTACCCACAGATACGCAGTATTTT,CSVGRGGVPTDTQYF
TRBD2,.,TRBV5-4,TRBJ2-2,TGTGCCAGCAGCTTGCTAGCGGGAGGAATCACCGGGGAGCTGTTTTTT,CASSLLAGGITGELFF
TRBD2,once,TRBV7-9,TRBJ2-3,TGTGCCAGCAGCTTAGAAGCGGGGCTCACAGATACGCAGTATTTT,CASSLEAGLTDTQYF
.,.,TRBV28,TRBJ2-3,TGTGCCAGCAGCCAGATGGATACGCAGTATTTT,CASSQMDTQYF
TRBD1,.,TRBV6-5,TRBJ1-1,TGTGCCAGCAACCGGGACAGGGGGCCCACGGGTGAAGCTTTCTTT,CASNRDRGPTGEAFF
.,.,TRBV25-1,TRBJ2-1,TGTGCCAGCAGTGAATCCGGGTCCCGCGGCAATGAGCAGTTCTTC,CASSESGSRGNEQFF
.,once,TRBV21-1,TRBJ1-1,TGTGCCAGCAGCAAAGTTCTCCCGGGGGGAACTGAAGCTTTCTTT,CASSKVLPGGTEAFF
TRBD1,.,TRBV6-6,TRBJ1-2,TGTGCCAGCAGTTACCCACCGGGACAGGACTATGGCTACACCTTC,CASSYPPGQDYGYTF
.,.,TRBV7-9,TRBJ2-3,TGTGCCAGCAGCGGAACGGGAACCCGGAGCACAGATACGCAGTATTTT,CASSGTGTRSTDTQYF
.,.,TRBV27,TRBJ2-2,TGTGCCAGCAGGCGCCAGGGGAAAGTTTCCGGGGAGCTGTTTTTT,CASRRQGKVSGELFF
TRBD1,.,TRBV6-5,TRBJ1-4,TGTGCCAGCAGGACAGGGGATATAGAAAAACTGTTTTTT,CASRTGDIEKLFF
.,.,TRBV7-4,TRBJ1-4,TGTGCCAGTAGCCCACCCCCACGGGACACGCGAAGTAGTGCAACTAATGAAAAACTGTTTTTT,CASSPPPRDTRSSATNEKLFF
TRBD1,.,TRBV12-5,TRBJ1-1,TGTGCTAGTGGTTTCTTGTTGGACAGGGGGGGCGCAAGGCAGGAAGCTTTCTTT,CASGFLLDRGGARQEAFF
.,.,TRBV2,TRBJ1-1,TGTGCCAGCGCCCCTACAAGGGGAATCACTGAAGCTTTCTTT,CASAPTRGITEAFF
.,few,TRBV11-2,TRBJ2-1,TGTGCCAGCAGCGGAGGCCCAAATGAGCAGTTCTTC,CASSGGPNEQFF
.,.,TRBV5-5,TRBJ2-7,TGTGCCAGCAGCTTGGCTTCAGGGAAGAACGAGCAGTACTTC,CASSLASGKNEQYF
TRBD1,.,TRBV19,TRBJ2-1,TGTGCCAGTAGTATAGAGAGGGGGACAGTTCGGGATGAGCAGTTCTTC,CASSIERGTVRDEQFF